The text below deals with one T cell receptor beta chain. Which antigen it targets is not known. One base away there is no much larger clone; base qualities are not given. TCR CDR3 regions were amplified from genomic DNA by multiplex PCR using the deep immunoSEQ assay. Extracted genomic DNA from each cell subset was distributed evenly across all wells of several immunoSEQ 96-well plates, and each plate was treated as a replicate. For sorted subsets, roughly 200 ng of genomic DNA, equivalent to about 30,000 T cell genomes, went into each replicate PCR. Purified libraries were quantified with a Qubit 3.0 fluorometer, sized on a Bioanalyzer 2100, and re-quantified with the KAPA Library Quantification kit. Every immunoSEQ 96-well plate was sequenced on a separate single-read 150-cycle Illumina NextSeq 550 flow cell. In the paper's pipeline: Because only junctional sequences without quality scores were contained in the immunoSEQ output, filtering matching that applied to full-length reads could not be performed. To assign V/J genes and CDR3, sequences were annotated using PyIR, a Python wrapper for IgBLAST v1.9, with IMGT germline references. Reads with weak V/J assignments (E-value above 1e-6), missing CDR3, stop codons, out-of-frame junctions, or ambiguous translated residues were removed. V3J clonotypes were defined as sequences sharing an identical inferred V gene, J gene, and CDR3 amino acid sequence. The percentage overlap between two repertoires was calculated by dividing the number of shared unique clonotypes by the size of the smaller repertoire. Repertoire richness was assessed with RTK rarefaction, the Chao1 estimator, and Recon v2.1 estimates of unobserved clonotypes. OLGA was used to compute generation probabilities for all TCRbeta clonotypes that the gDNA method yielded from four donors. The table was pulled from immuneACCESS by TCRdb, which kept in-frame rearrangements only. Such tables lose some clones; where checked, under half of the loss comes from unresolved V genes, and the rest has no known cause. The DNA gave D and trimming, while V, J and clone size come from that table. Counted in this sample were some 690,000 clones; roughly 87% of them appeared once. 34% of the sample is held by the ten biggest clonotypes.

These data come from a study of shared clonotypes between healthy human individuals (TCRdb year 2020). Regarding the research as a whole: Three men and a couple of women, aged 18 to 49 years, made up the cohort. Per donor, leukapheresis produced somewhere between about 0.94 and 10 billion PBMCs. To estimate repertoire size and how much clonotype sharing occurs between individuals, the study deeply sequenced the blood TCR repertoires of about five healthy adults. Libraries were prepared and TCR repertoires were sequenced by different laboratories using diverse techniques, in order to increase sequencing depth and limit assay-specific biases. Per donor, three plates each were used for CD4 naive and CD4 memory, two for CD8 naive, and one for CD8 memory. Results and caveats for the whole study, not just this receptor: Across a few donors, roughly 5.4% of naive CD4, 3% to 3.5% of naive CD8, around 2.5% of memory CD4, and under 0.45% of memory CD8 clonotypes were shared. Based on pairwise subsampling, the degree of clonotype sharing among donors was expected to be affected by sequencing depth. Incomplete sequencing was indicated by rarefaction of sorted-subset datasets, despite the large sequencing depth. Naive subsets generally had larger estimated clonotype richness than memory subsets did. Sampling was restricted to blood, and TCR repertoires in tissue are likely to differ from TCR repertoires in blood. Clonotypes shared by all four sorted-subset donors showed higher generation probabilities than non-shared clonotypes. Because the study included a small number of donors, the genetic and exposure-history diversity represented was limited.

Measured from the cysteine to the phenylalanine, the CDR3 is 14 residues long. Here the CDR3 DNA is all that survives: 42 bases in frame from base 1. CDR1 and CDR2 (LNHDA, SQIVND) derive from the germline V gene (reference sequence). The germline V end is reduced by 5 bases and the J end by 1 base; junction bases left unmatched: 5. Healthy HIV-negative adults with no recently reported acute infections or vaccinations were included as donors. Every donor was a Caucasian adult living in Nashville, Tennessee, USA. CD8 memory samples were composed of magnetically selected CD45RO+ cells combined with CCR7-negative CD45RA+ effector memory (TemRA) cells. Blood was collected by leukapheresis, and PBMCs were isolated by Ficoll-Histopaque density gradient centrifugation and then cryopreserved in liquid nitrogen vapor phase. Analytical flow cytometry was used to check the purity and quantity of each magnetically sorted T cell population. Genomic DNA was isolated from each sorted fraction and quantified by UV absorbance on a Nanodrop 2000c.

The source of this sequence is a man in his late teens or twenties in good health. Some clones in this sample may be carry-over from other donors' samples. The rearrangement combines TRBV19 with TRBJ2-7; 7 bases in the middle match TRBD1. The material sequenced was memory CD8+ T cells from PBMCs. Reading the label with the study, this specimen's cell subset or site is: CD45RO+ cells pooled with CCR7-negative TemRA cells. In nucleotides, the sequence is TGTGCCAGTAGTGTACAGGGGCTGTCCTACGAGCAGTACTTC. It translates to CASSVQGLSYEQYF.